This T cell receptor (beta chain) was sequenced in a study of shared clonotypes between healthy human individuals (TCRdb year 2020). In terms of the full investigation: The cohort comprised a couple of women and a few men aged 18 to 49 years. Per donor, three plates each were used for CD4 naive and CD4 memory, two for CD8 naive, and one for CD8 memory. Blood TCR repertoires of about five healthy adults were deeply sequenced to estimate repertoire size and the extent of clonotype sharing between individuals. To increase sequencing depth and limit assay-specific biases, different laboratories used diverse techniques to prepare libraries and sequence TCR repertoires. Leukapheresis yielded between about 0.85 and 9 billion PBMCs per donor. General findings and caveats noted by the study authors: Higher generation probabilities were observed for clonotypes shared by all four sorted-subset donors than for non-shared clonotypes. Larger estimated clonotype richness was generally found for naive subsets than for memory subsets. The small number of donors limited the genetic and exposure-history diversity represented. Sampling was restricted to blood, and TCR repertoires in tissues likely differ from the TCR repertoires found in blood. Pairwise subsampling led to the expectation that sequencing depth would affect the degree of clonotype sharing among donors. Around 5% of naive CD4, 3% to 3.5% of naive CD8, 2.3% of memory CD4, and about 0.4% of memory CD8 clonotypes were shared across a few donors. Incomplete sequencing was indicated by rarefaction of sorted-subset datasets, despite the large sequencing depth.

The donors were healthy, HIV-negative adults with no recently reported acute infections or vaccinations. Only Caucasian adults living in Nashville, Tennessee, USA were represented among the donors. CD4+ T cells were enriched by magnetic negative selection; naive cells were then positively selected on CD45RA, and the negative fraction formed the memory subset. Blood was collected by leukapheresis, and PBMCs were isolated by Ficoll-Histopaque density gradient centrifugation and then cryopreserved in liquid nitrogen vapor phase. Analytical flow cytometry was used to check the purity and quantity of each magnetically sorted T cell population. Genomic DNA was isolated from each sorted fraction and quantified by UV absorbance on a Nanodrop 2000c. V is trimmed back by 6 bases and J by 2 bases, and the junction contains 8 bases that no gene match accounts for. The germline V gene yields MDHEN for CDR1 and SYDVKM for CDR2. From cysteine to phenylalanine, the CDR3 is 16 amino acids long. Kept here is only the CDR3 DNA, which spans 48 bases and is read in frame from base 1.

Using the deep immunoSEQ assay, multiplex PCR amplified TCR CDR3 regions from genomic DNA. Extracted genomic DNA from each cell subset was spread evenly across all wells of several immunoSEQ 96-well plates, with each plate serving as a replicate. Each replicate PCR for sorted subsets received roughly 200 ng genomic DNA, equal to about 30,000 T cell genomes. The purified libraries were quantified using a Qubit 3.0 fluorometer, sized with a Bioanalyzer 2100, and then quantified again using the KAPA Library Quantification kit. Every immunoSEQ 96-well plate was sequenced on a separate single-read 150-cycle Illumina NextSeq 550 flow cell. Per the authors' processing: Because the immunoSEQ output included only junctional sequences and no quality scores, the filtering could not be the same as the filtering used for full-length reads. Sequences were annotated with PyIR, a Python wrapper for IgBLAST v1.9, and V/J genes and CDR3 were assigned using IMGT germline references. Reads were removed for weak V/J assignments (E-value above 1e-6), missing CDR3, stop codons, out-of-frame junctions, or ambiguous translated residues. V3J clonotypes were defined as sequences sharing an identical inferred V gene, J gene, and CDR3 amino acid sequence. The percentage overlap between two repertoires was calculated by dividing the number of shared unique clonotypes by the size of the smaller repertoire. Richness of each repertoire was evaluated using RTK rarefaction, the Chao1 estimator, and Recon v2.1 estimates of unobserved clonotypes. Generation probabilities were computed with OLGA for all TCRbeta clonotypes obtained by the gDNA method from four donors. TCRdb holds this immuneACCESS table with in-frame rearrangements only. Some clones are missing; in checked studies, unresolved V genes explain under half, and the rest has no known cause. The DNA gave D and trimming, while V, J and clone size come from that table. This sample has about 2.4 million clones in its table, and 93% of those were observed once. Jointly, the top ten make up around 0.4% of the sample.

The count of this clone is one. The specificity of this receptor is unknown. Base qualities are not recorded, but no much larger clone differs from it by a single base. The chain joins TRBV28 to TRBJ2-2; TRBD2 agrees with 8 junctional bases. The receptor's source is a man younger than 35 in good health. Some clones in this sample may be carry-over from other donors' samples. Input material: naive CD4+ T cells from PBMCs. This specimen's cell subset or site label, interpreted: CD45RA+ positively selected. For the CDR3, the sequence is CASSGLAGSNTGELFF. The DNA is TGTGCCAGCAGCGGGCTAGCGGGCTCCAACACCGGGGAGCTGTTTTTT.